This T cell receptor (beta chain) was profiled in a study of regulatory T cells in long-lasting Graves disease. Study-level background: Those Graves' patients who were newly diagnosed had been on antithyroid drugs under 3 months. General study findings and limits: Lower TCR diversity was seen in persistent Graves' patients than in newly diagnosed ones.

This CDR3 has 14 residues. Per germline, CDR1 DFQATT and CDR2 SNEGSKA (reference sequence). Trimming took off 1 base at V and 3 bases at J, with 12 bases between the two ends. Time point noted: newly diagnosed GD, antithyroid drugs for less than 3 months. Preparation of the TCR library used RNA extracted from PBMCs. This clonotype appeared many times. The antigen remains undetermined. Researchers made TCR beta libraries by using iRepertoire HTBI primers and running Arm-PCR on CDR3 regions. Via MiXCR, TCRdb re-called the multiplex PCR reads, giving one row per CDR3 protein. The sample includes around 400,000 distinct CDR3 sequences, 15% to 19% of them seen just once.

This TCR was recovered from a female donor with Graves disease. J is TRBJ1-1 and V is TRBV20-1; possibly TRBD1 for D (5 bases). The specimen comprised peripheral blood mononuclear cells (PBMCs), sampled at new diagnosis, from a patient treated with antithyroid drugs. CDR3 residues: CSARGGGWDTEAFF. The CDR3 region has the DNA TGCAGTGCTAGAGGTGGGGGGTGGGACACTGAAGCTTTCTTT.